This T cell receptor beta chain was found in a study of shared clonotypes between healthy human individuals. The assay was immunoSEQ multiplex PCR, and TCRdb's table has in-frame clones only and misses some. The repertoire holds 700,000 to 950,000 clones, with 90% to 98% as singletons. Germline CDR1 MGHRA, CDR2 YSYEKL. The germline V and J ends were trimmed by 0 bases and 0 bases, with 11 bases remaining between them. The CDR3 runs 16 residues. CD45RO-negative CD8 cells positively selected for CCR7 made up the naive population, which excluded terminally differentiated effector memory CD45RA+ cells. The V call is TRBV4-1, the J call TRBJ1-1; a weak D match, TRBD1 (6 bases). The receptor's source is a man aged 25-45 years in good health. The sequenced material came from naive CD8+ T cells sorted from blood. The CDR3 region has the DNA TGCGCCAGCAGCCAAGAAGACCGGGACATGAACACTGAAGCTTTCTTT. As protein: CASSQEDRDMNTEAFF.